This T cell receptor beta chain was sequenced for a study of blood T cell repertoires in COVID-19. Study-wide background: Acute-phase and convalescent COVID-19 samples originated in the United States, Italy and Spain. T cells, B-cell-depleted T cells, or PBMCs provided the cDNA or gDNA that served as material.

With V trimmed by 6 bases and J by 1 base, 4 bases remained unmatched. Per the germline V gene, CDR1 is LGHNT and CDR2 is FRNRAP. The CDR3 spans 14 residues. Original handling: Reference gene primer amplification in the assay estimated nucleated cell counts. Produced via immunoSEQ multiplex PCR; TCRdb's table is partial and in-frame only. The D gene and trimming were derived from the DNA, and the V and J assignments and clone size from that table. The sample includes roughly 700,000 clones, around 90% of them seen just once. This clonotype was sampled from a woman aged 18-30 years with acute or convalescent COVID-19. The chain is built from TRBV12-5 and TRBJ1-1, with 8 bases identical to TRBD1. Sample: peripheral blood. As DNA, the CDR3 is TGTGCTAGTGGACCGGGACAGGAGAACACTGAAGCTTTCTTT. Translation: CASGPGQENTEAFF.